This TCR beta chain was sequenced during a study of CD8 T cells in ankylosing spondylitis. The table lists this clonotype with a few counts. What it recognizes is unknown. V lost 5 bases, J lost 7 bases, and 8 bases stayed unmatched. Germline CDR1 reads SQVTM; CDR2 reads ANQGSEA. The CDR3 totals 13 residues. TCRdb processed the 5' RACE reads anew with MiXCR; each CDR3 protein has one entry. The table shows about 270,000 distinct CDR3 sequences, with under 35% occurring only once. Points from the study as a whole: Blood of patients with ankylosing spondylitis appeared to be characterized by a TCR beta motif of fewer than 10 highly homologous variants.

The sequence was collected from a male donor with ankylosing spondylitis or in good health (not recorded which). The V gene is TRBV29-1, the J gene TRBJ1-5, with 7 bases that match TRBD1. Sequences were obtained from blood, either unsorted or a sorted T cell fraction (not recorded which). The CDR3 nucleotides read TGCAGCGTTTCCACAGGGGAAGGACAGCCCCAGCATTTT. Protein sequence: CSVSTGEGQPQHF.